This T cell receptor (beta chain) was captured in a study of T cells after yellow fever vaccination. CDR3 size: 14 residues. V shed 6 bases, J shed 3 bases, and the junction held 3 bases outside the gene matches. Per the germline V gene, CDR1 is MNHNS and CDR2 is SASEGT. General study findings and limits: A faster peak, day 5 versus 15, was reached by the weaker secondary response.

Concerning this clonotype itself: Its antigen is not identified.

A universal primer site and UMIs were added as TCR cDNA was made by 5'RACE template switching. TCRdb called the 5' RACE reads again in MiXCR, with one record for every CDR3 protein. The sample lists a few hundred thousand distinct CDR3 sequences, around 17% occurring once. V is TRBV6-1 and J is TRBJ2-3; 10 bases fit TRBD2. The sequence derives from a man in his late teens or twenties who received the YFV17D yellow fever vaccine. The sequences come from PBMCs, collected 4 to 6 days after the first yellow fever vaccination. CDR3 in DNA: TGTGCCAGCAGAGTACTAGCGGGAACAGATACGCAGTATTTT. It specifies CASRVLAGTDTQYF.